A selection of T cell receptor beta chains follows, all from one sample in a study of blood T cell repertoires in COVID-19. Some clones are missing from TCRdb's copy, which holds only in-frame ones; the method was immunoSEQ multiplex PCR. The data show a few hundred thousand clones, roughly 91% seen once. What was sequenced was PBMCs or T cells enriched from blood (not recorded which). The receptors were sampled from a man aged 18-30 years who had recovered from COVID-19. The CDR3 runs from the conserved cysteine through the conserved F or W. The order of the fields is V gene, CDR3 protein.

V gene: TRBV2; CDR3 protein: CASTADAGQGIGLFF
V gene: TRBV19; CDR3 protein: CASSILPGPGLGGTQYF
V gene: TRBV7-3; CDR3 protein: CASSLKPTAEQYF
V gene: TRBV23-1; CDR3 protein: CATLTPGQSTDTQYF
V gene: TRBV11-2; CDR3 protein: CASRSTQGNYAEAFF
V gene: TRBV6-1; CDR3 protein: CASSVMLGQNYQPQHF
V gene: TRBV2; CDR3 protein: CASTSGLGSYEQYF
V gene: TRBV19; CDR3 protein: CASSIAGGGRRYFKNIQYF
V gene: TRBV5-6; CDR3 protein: CASSSIFRDRGTEAFF
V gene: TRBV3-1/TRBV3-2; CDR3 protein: CASSLLQGGKETQYF
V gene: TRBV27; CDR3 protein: CASTPQGIGGAGGYTF
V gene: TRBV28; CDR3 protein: CASGDLLAGGTDTQYF
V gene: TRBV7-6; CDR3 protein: CASSLGRGRGYTF
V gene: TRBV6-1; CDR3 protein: CASSETGNGVQPQHF
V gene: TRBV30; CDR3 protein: CAWRWLRGLENTEAFF
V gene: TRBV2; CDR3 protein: CASSEAWTVGGYTF
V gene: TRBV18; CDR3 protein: CASSPSIRADTQYF
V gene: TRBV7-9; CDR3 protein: CASSLGSARAPSGNTIYF
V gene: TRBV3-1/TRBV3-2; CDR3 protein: CASSQGGRTHEQFF
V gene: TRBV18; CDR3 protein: CASSPASDHNEQFF
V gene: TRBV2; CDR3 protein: CASTDRGRSYNSPLHF
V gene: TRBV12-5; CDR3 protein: CASGSGGNTGELFF
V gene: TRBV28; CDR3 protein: CATKGDRGWNTEAFF
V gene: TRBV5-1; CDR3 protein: CASSISGSSYEQYF
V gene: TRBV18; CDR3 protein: CASSPRVTGGYEQYF
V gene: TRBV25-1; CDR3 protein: CASSDTGGDREKLFF
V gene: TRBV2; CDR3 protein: CASSEDTGETQYF
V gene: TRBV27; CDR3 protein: CASSRGGFQPQHF
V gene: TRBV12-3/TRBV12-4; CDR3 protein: CASNLGRGLAQHF
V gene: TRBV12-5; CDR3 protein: CASGLEGGISPLHF
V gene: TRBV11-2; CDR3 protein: CASSTGTGLSYEQYF
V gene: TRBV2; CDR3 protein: CASSGEALYEQYF
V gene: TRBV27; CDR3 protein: CASARGKLAGGSDDNEQFF